This T cell receptor beta chain was found in a study of identical twins. Study outcomes and limitations: Carriage of fewer insertions was seen in abundant cord blood beta clonotypes, whereas memory repertoires showed none. Findings depended on cross-sectional statistics rather than tracking the same donors.

In the case of this clonotype: Antigen specificity is unknown.

TCRdb used MiXCR to reprocess the 5' RACE reads, holding one entry per CDR3 protein. The sample records about 890,000 distinct CDR3 sequences, about 12% being singletons. Trimming shortened V by 3 bases and J by 6 bases, and 12 bases separated the two germline ends. The CDR3 has 14 amino acids. The sample also formed part of further work on yellow fever vaccine responses in identical twins. From that study: Reportedly, twins showed a vaccine T cell response that looked partly convergent and partly personalized.

The sequence was obtained from a young woman in good health. Sequencing was done on a sample of PBMCs. This chain uses TRBV12-3 or TRBV12-4 with TRBJ2-1; no clear D. Here the CDR3 reads CASSFSPHSNEQFF. Written as DNA, the CDR3 is TGTGCCAGCAGTTTTTCTCCCCACTCCAATGAGCAGTTCTTC.